This T cell receptor (beta chain) was captured in a study of blood T cell repertoires in COVID-19. Study overall: The United States, Italy and Spain provided the acute and convalescent COVID-19 samples. Sources were T cells, B-cell-depleted T cells, or PBMCs; the material itself was cDNA or gDNA.

In the authors' workflow: Estimated nucleated cell counts came from reference gene primer amplification. The table came from immunoSEQ multiplex PCR; TCRdb's copy has only in-frame clones and leaves some out. The DNA gave D and trimming, while V, J and clone size come from that table. Among 270,000 or so clones, 86% were seen once, and the ten largest hold 8.5% to 9%. The receptor was derived from a man aged 40-55 years with active or convalescent COVID-19. The specimen was peripheral blood.

The DNA of the CDR3 is TGTGCCAGCAGTTACTCGGAGTCGGGTGGAAACACCATATATTTT. As protein: CASSYSESGGNTIYF. The genes are TRBV6-5 and TRBJ1-3; D is unresolved. Germline V gene sequence: CDR1 MNHEY, CDR2 SVGAGI. The V end was cut by 0 bases, the J end by 3 bases, with 9 bases between. CDR3 length: 15 amino acids.